What follows describes a single TCR beta chain. This specimen belongs to a study of T cell responses to AZD1222 COVID-19 vaccine. TCRdb's copy holds only in-frame clones and misses some; the assay was immunoSEQ multiplex PCR. The sample holds roughly 70,000 clones; roughly 85% are singletons and the top ten take around 21%. The V gene's germline CDR1 is SGHDT and CDR2 YYEEEE. The CDR3 contains 13 residues. The germline V and J ends were trimmed by 3 bases and 4 bases, with 11 bases remaining between them. This chain connects TRBV5-6 to TRBJ2-7; perhaps TRBD2 as D (6 bases). The source is an adult in good health. The sample was peripheral blood, taken on day 0 of AZD1222 vaccination. The CDR3 sequence is CASSYLTSYEQYF. CDR3 nucleotide sequence: TGTGCCAGCAGCTACCTGACTAGTTACGAGCAGTACTTC.